This T cell receptor (beta chain) originates from a study of beta chain features in type 1 diabetes. Turning to this clone: Its antigen is undetermined.

Study conclusions and caveats: High TCR expression in some cells could lead to their over-representation in cDNA sequencing. Type 1 diabetes patients had TCRB CDR3s that were shorter (moderately but significantly so) in all four CD4+ subsets.

Investigators reverse transcribed all isolated RNA, so they sequenced expressed TCRB transcripts. Sequencing was performed with immunoSEQ multiplex PCR; in TCRdb, only in-frame clones are kept and a portion is missing. The data contain a few hundred thousand clones, about 12% of them seen just once; the ten biggest clones take up approximately 0.01%. The CDR3 runs to 14 residues. Trimming pared 9 bases from V and 5 bases from J, leaving 18 bases between. Germline-derived CDR1 and CDR2 are MGHDK and SYGVNS. Staining for CD45RO/CCR7/CD25/CD127/CD95/CD27 allowed sorting of CD4+ naive, central memory, regulatory and stem cell-like memory cells. Purity exceeded 95% in all sorted populations.

The genes are TRBV25-1 and TRBJ2-3; D remains unclear. The TCR sequence derives from a young woman with type 1 diabetes. Input material: naive CD4+ T cells from blood. CDR3 sequence: CASSSSNGLDTQYF. Written as DNA, the CDR3 is TGTGCCAGTTCGTCATCCAATGGCTTAGATACGCAGTATTTT.